These 5 T cell receptor beta chains came from one sample sequenced in a study of cytomegalovirus exposure and HLA in healthy donors. Clones were sequenced by immunoSEQ multiplex PCR, and TCRdb holds only the in-frame ones, with some missing. The sample consists of some 73,000 clones, 70% to 90% of them appearing once. Sequencing input: PBMCs. Source of these receptors: a woman under 30 in good health and CMV-seropositive.

The rearrangement uses TRBV18 and TRBJ1-1; 7 bases align to TRBD1. Germline V gene data show CDR1 as KGHSH and CDR2 as LQKENI. V lost 6 bases, J lost 0 bases, and 4 bases stayed unmatched. This CDR3 spans 14 amino acids. The CDR3 DNA reads TGTGCCAGCTCCCGGACAGGCATGAACACTGAAGCTTTCTTT. Residues: CASSRTGMNTEAFF.

The rearrangement uses TRBV7-9 and TRBJ2-3, with TRBD2 as a possible D gene (5 bases). The germline gives CDR1 SEHNR, CDR2 FQNEAQ (reference sequence). The CDR3 spans 15 residues. V lost 6 bases and J lost 2, with 15 bases in between. CDR3 sequence (DNA): TGTGCCAGCAGTTCCACACGGGGTAACACAGATACGCAGTATTTT. Residues: CASSSTRGNTDTQYF.

V and J are TRBV5-1 and TRBJ2-3; D not resolved. The CDR3 contains 12 residues. V lost 4 bases and J lost 6, with 9 bases in between. Germline CDR1 reads SGHRS; CDR2 reads YFSETQ. CDR3 bases: TGCGCCAGCAGCAGCACGAGGGATACGCAGTATTTT. Encoded protein: CASSSTRDTQYF.

The chain links TRBV28 to TRBJ1-5; D remains unclear. Per germline, CDR1 MDHEN and CDR2 SYDVKM. CDR3 size: 16 residues. V shed 5 bases and J shed 0 bases, with 14 bases lying between them. CDR3 protein: CASSVDRGNSNQPQHF. The CDR3 DNA reads as TGTGCCAGCAGTGTAGACCGGGGAAATAGCAATCAGCCCCAGCATTTT.

The J gene is TRBJ2-3, the V gene TRBV27; 8 bases align to TRBD2. CDR1 is MNHEY and CDR2 is SMNVEV in the germline V gene (reference sequence). The junction had 5 bases not matched to a gene; V was cut back by 7 bases and J by 8 bases. There are 12 residues in the CDR3. DNA of the CDR3: TGTGCCAGCACCTCCGCGGGGGGTACGCAGTATTTT. This encodes CASTSAGGTQYF.